This T cell receptor (beta chain) was identified during a study of OX40 agonist ivuxolimab in advanced cancers. On the study more broadly: Among those treated, three patients had partial responses, one with hepatocellular carcinoma and two with cutaneous melanoma. The study's findings and limits: Clonal expansion by week 6 occurred in CD4+ and CD8+ blood T cells (at 0.1 to 3.0 mg/kg).

Trimming cost V 1 base and J 0 bases, with 7 bases left between them. The germline CDR1 and CDR2 sequences are SGHAT and FQNNGV. The CDR3 extends over 15 amino acids. Only in-frame clones appear in the TCRdb table, and some are missing; sequencing was by immunoSEQ multiplex PCR. The data hold tens of thousands of clones, with about 94% observed a single time. Remarks on this clone: Antigen specificity is unknown.

This rearrangement joins TRBV11-2 to TRBJ1-3; D is uncertain. The source was CD4+ or CD8+ T cells sorted from blood, collected in a trial of the OX40 agonist ivuxolimab. The clonotype was recovered from an adult with an advanced solid tumor such as melanoma, head and neck, liver or kidney cancer. The DNA of the CDR3 is TGTGCCAGCAGCTTAGCTGATAGCTCTGGAAACACCATATATTTT. The encoded protein is CASSLADSSGNTIYF.